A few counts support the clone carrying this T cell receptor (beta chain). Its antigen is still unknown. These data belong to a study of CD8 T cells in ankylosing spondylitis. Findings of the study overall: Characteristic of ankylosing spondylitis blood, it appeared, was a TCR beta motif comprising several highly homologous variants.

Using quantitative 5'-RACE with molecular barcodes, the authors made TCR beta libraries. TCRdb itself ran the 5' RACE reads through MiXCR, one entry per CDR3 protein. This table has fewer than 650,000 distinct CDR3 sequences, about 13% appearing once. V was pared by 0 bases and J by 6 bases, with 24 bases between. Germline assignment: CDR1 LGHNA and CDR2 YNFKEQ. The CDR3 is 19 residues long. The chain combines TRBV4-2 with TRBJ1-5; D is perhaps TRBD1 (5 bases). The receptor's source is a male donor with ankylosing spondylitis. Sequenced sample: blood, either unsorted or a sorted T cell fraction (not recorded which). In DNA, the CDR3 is TGTGCCAGCAGCCAAGATATGGGACTCCCTCCGGGAGAGGGTCAGCCCCAGCATTTT. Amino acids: CASSQDMGLPPGEGQPQHF.